These 30 T cell receptor beta chains came from one sample sequenced in a study of persistence of HIV-infected CD4 T cells. The stimulus was an HIV-1 Gag 15-mer peptide pool, about 1 ug/peptide/mL. CD40L/CD69 double-negative CD45RO-high memory CD4+ T cells were collected. Their antigens remain unidentified. The libraries were made with immunoSEQ version 4 in survey mode. The method was immunoSEQ multiplex PCR; TCRdb's version includes in-frame clones alone and lacks a portion of them. Altogether about 40,000 clones are present, more than 75% being singletons, with the ten largest covering about 5%. The source material was cultured CD4+ T cells from PBMCs, sampled from a patient who received antiretroviral therapy. Source of these receptors: an adult with HIV. The donor label of this sample is uncertain.

This chain uses TRBV5-8 with TRBJ2-3; unclear D gene. There are 12 residues in the CDR3. Per germline, CDR1 SGHTS and CDR2 YDEGEE. V was cut by 4 bases and J by 6 bases, with 9 bases left in between. The CDR3 here is CASSPRRDTQYF. CDR3 sequence (DNA): TGTGCCAGCAGCCCCCGACGGGATACGCAGTATTTT. Together with reference TRBV5-8 and TRBJ2-3, the CDR3 gives the full variable domain: EAGVTQSPTHLIKTRGQQATLRCSPISGHTSVYWYQQALGLGLQFLLWYDEGEERNRGNFPPRFSGRQFPNYSSELNVNALELEDSALYLCASSPRRDTQYFGPGTRLTVL.

The chain recombines TRBV5-1 with TRBJ1-6; D remains ambiguous. CDR1 is SGHRS and CDR2 is YFSETQ in the germline V gene. The CDR3 is made up of 14 amino acids. V lost 5 bases and J 0 bases, leaving 6 bases between the germline ends. CDR3 protein: CASSASSYNSPLHF. The CDR3 nucleotides read TGCGCCAGCAGTGCGAGCTCCTATAATTCACCCCTCCACTTT.

The chain is built from TRBV21-1 and TRBJ2-2; whether TRBD2, the table's D call, matches the DNA was not checked. TRBV21-1 is designated a pseudogene. This CDR3 comprises 14 residues. CDR3 bases: TGTGCCAGCGCGGGGGCAGGGAGTATCGGGGAGCTGTTTTTT. Protein sequence: CASAGAGSIGELFF.

This clone has just a few counts. The chain links TRBV24-1 to TRBJ2-2, with 8 bases aligning to TRBD1. V was clipped by 2 bases and J by 1 base; unmatched bases: 5. The CDR3 spans 17 residues. CDR1 KGHDR and CDR2 SFDVKD come from the germline V gene. Written as DNA, the CDR3 is TGTGCCACCAGTGATTCTTGGGGGACAGGGAACACCGGGGAGCTGTTTTTT. Amino acids: CATSDSWGTGNTGELFF.

J is TRBJ2-7 and V is TRBV15, with D possibly TRBD1 on 6 matching bases. Germline V gene lookup returns CDR1 LNHNV and CDR2 YYDKDF (reference sequence). Trimming took off 0 bases at V and 2 bases at J, with 14 bases between the two ends. The CDR3 covers 16 residues. In DNA form, the CDR3 reads TGTGCCACCAGCAGAGACCTTGGACAGAATACCTACGAGCAGTACTTC. Its protein product is CATSRDLGQNTYEQYF.

This chain joins TRBV9 and TRBJ2-1; TRBD2 matches 9 bases. The J segment lost 7 bases and the V segment lost 4 bases, leaving 15 bases of the junction unmatched. The CDR3 consists of 17 residues. The germline CDR1 and CDR2 sequences are SGDLS and YYNGEE. The CDR3: CASSPRPRGGGANEQFF. The CDR3 region has the DNA TGTGCCAGCAGCCCGCGCCCCCGTGGCGGGGGGGCAAATGAGCAGTTCTTC.

This chain uses TRBV6-5 with TRBJ2-1; D could derive from TRBD1 or TRBD2 (5 bases each). The V end lost 8 bases, the J end lost 5 bases, and 16 bases lay between the germline ends. Germline V gene data show CDR1 as MNHEY and CDR2 as SVGAGI. The CDR3 runs to 14 residues. In DNA form, the CDR3 reads TGTGCCAGCTTCTCCGGGGCCTACCACAATGAGCAGTTCTTC. Its translation: CASFSGAYHNEQFF.

The chain combines TRBV10-3 with TRBJ2-1; D might be TRBD1 or TRBD2, each matching 7 bases. Per the germline V gene, CDR1 is ENHRY and CDR2 is SYGVKD. With 6 bases removed from V and 2 bases from J, the gap between germline ends came to 11 bases. The CDR3 consists of 14 residues. CDR3 protein: CAISRGGAYNEQFF. The CDR3 nucleotides read TGTGCCATCAGCAGGGGGGGCGCCTACAATGAGCAGTTCTTC.

The chain employs TRBV29-1 and TRBJ1-1, with TRBD1 identical over 9 bases. In germline, CDR1 is SQVTM, CDR2 ANQGSEA. This CDR3 has 14 amino acids. Losses at the gene ends were 4 bases for V and 5 bases for J; bases not matched to a gene: 8. DNA for the CDR3: TGCAGCGTTGCAAGACAGGGGGTTGGTACTGAAGCTTTCTTT. Its translation is CSVARQGVGTEAFF. The full variable domain, completed using reference TRBV29-1 and TRBJ1-1, is SAVISQKPSRDICQRGTSLTIQCQVDSQVTMMFWYRQQPGQSLTLIATANQGSEATYESGFVIDKFPISRPNLTFSTLTVSNMSPEDSSIYLCSVARQGVGTEAFFGQGTRLTVV.

This chain uses TRBV25-1 with TRBJ2-7; D is uncertain. Germline CDR1 reads MGHDK; CDR2 reads SYGVNS. The CDR3 totals 14 residues. The V end was cut by 3 bases, the J end by 4 bases, with 13 bases between. The CDR3 DNA reads as TGTGCCAGCAGTGATGGCAGACGGTGGTACGAGCAGTACTTC. The encoded protein is CASSDGRRWYEQYF.

The rearrangement links TRBV5-1 to TRBJ2-3, with TRBD1 matching over 8 bases. The germline gives CDR1 SGHRS, CDR2 YFSETQ. Losses at the gene ends were 6 bases for V and 4 bases for J; bases not matched to a gene: 10. The CDR3 totals 15 residues. This CDR3 reads CASKDQGATADTQYF. The CDR3 DNA follows: TGCGCCAGCAAAGATCAGGGGGCGACCGCAGATACGCAGTATTTT.

The J gene is TRBJ2-3, the V gene TRBV28, with 8 bases lining up with TRBD2. Germline V gene lookup returns CDR1 MDHEN and CDR2 SYDVKM. The CDR3 is made up of 16 amino acids. Germline trimming cut 5 bases from V and 2 bases from J; bases unmatched to any gene: 9. The CDR3 region has the DNA TGTGCCAGCAGTACCCAGCGGGGGACTTTCACAGATACGCAGTATTTT. This encodes CASSTQRGTFTDTQYF.

This clone was found a few times. This sequence joins TRBV6-1 and TRBJ2-7; 7 bases are a match to TRBD1. Per the germline V gene, CDR1 is MNHNS and CDR2 is SASEGT. The CDR3 is 15 residues long. V was pared by 2 bases and J by 4 bases, with 8 bases of the junction left unmatched. In nucleotides, the CDR3 is TGTGCCAGCAGTGAATATGCAGGGACAGTGTACGAGCAGTACTTC. Its translation is CASSEYAGTVYEQYF.

This clone was recorded once. This chain connects TRBV3-1 (or the pseudogene TRBV3-2) to TRBJ2-1; D gene uncertain. The germline V gene has CDR1 LGHDT and CDR2 YNNKEL (reference sequence). The CDR3 runs 14 residues. V lost 0 bases and J lost 6, with 9 bases in between. The CDR3 spells CASSQETDVNEQFF. The CDR3 nucleotides are TGTGCCAGCAGCCAAGAGACGGATGTCAATGAGCAGTTCTTC.

This chain links TRBV3-1 (or the pseudogene TRBV3-2) with TRBJ2-7; D is unresolved. Trimming removed 4 bases from V and 3 bases from J, with 16 bases in between. CDR3 size: 15 residues. The germline gives CDR1 LGHDT, CDR2 YNNKEL (reference sequence). The CDR3 sequence: CASSPFMNTNYEQYF. The CDR3 region has the DNA TGTGCCAGCAGCCCGTTTATGAACACCAACTACGAGCAGTACTTC.

This clone was counted once. CDR3 region: CASSLQIDTQYF. The CDR3 DNA follows: TGTGCCAGCAGCTTACAGATAGATACGCAGTATTTT. V and J are TRBV5-5 and TRBJ2-3, with D hard to call. CDR1 and CDR2 (germline): SGHKS, YYEKEE (reference sequence). V gave up 2 bases and J gave up 5 bases, with 6 bases separating them. The CDR3 runs 12 residues.

The DNA for the CDR3 is TGCAGCGTTGGAGGTACCCCCTACGAGCAGTACTTC. The encoded protein is CSVGGTPYEQYF. The chain couples TRBV29-1 to TRBJ2-7; D not certain. Trimming pared 4 bases from V and 2 bases from J, leaving 9 bases between. Per germline, CDR1 SQVTM and CDR2 ANQGSEA. The CDR3 has 12 residues.

J is TRBJ2-1 and V is TRBV5-1; 11 bases map to TRBD2. Germline loops: CDR1 SGHRS, CDR2 YFSETQ. CDR3 length equals 15 residues. With V trimmed by 1 base and J by 6 bases, 3 bases remained unmatched. The chain's CDR3 is CASSLSTSGGNEQFF. The CDR3 coding sequence is TGCGCCAGCAGCTTGTCAACTAGCGGGGGCAATGAGCAGTTCTTC.

This rearrangement joins TRBV5-1 to TRBJ2-7; D call uncertain. CDR1 is SGHRS and CDR2 is YFSETQ in the germline V gene. V gave up 0 bases and J gave up 0 bases, with 7 bases separating them. The CDR3 is 14 residues long. CDR3 DNA: TGCGCCAGCAGCTTGGCAACCGCCTCCTACGAGCAGTACTTC. Amino acid sequence: CASSLATASYEQYF.

The J gene is TRBJ1-4, the V gene TRBV28, with a possible D match to TRBD1 (6 bases). The CDR3 totals 16 residues. Trimming left V 5 bases short and J 5 bases short, with 18 bases between. CDR1 is MDHEN, CDR2 SYDVKM, per germline. CDR3 sequence (DNA): TGTGCCAGCAGTCCCCCTCGGAACAGGGCCAATGAAAAACTGTTTTTT. Its translation: CASSPPRNRANEKLFF.

The CDR3, as DNA: TGTGCCATCAGTGAGAACCCCTCTGGAAACACCATATATTTT. This codes for CAISENPSGNTIYF. The genes are TRBV10-3 and TRBJ1-3; D is uncertain. The CDR3 length is 14 residues. Trimming removed 2 bases from V and 0 bases from J, with 5 bases in between. In germline, CDR1 is ENHRY, CDR2 SYGVKD.

This chain links TRBV27 with TRBJ2-7; 8 bases fit TRBD2. CDR3 length equals 16 residues. The V gene end was trimmed by 8 bases and the J gene end by 1 base; junction bases not matched to a gene: 13. Germline V gives CDR1 MNHEY, CDR2 SMNVEV (reference sequence). The CDR3 DNA is TGTGCCAGCCGACATAACTCACGGGGGGGTTCCTACGAGCAGTACTTC. This codes for CASRHNSRGGSYEQYF.

The J gene is TRBJ1-2, the V gene TRBV5-4; TRBD1 matches 7 bases. The V gene end was trimmed by 2 bases and the J gene end by 5 bases; junction bases not matched to a gene: 6. This CDR3 comprises 14 residues. The germline V gene has CDR1 SGHNT and CDR2 YYREEE (reference sequence). Here the CDR3 reads CASSLSGGEYGYTF. The DNA for the CDR3 is TGTGCCAGCAGCTTATCAGGGGGAGAATATGGCTACACCTTC. Full variable domain (missing parts from reference TRBV5-4 and TRBJ1-2): ETGVTQSPTHLIKTRGQQVTLRCSSQSGHNTVSWYQQALGQGPQFIFQYYREEENGRGNFPPRFSGLQFPNYSSELNVNALELDDSALYLCASSLSGGEYGYTFGSGTRLTVV.

The chain couples TRBV3-1 (or the pseudogene TRBV3-2) to TRBJ2-7; 8 nucleotides align to TRBD1. The V gene's germline CDR1 is LGHDT and CDR2 YNNKEL (reference sequence). Trimming at V came to 3 bases and at J to 3 bases, leaving 7 bases not matched to a gene. The CDR3 is 15 residues long. CDR3 sequence: CASSHADRGGYEQYF. The CDR3 DNA follows: TGTGCCAGCAGCCATGCTGACAGGGGTGGCTACGAGCAGTACTTC.

The chain combines TRBV5-4 with TRBJ2-1, with TRBD1 as a possible D gene (5 bases). The ends were cut back, 4 bases at V and 12 bases at J, with 11 bases in the middle. CDR1 is SGHNT, CDR2 YYREEE, per germline (reference sequence). The CDR3 runs 11 residues. The CDR3 coding sequence is TGTGCCAGCAGCATAAACAGGATGCAGTTCTTC. It codes for CASSINRMQFF.

This chain connects TRBV2 to TRBJ1-5; 8 nucleotides line up with TRBD1. Per germline, CDR1 SNHLY and CDR2 FYNNEI. The CDR3 length is 14 residues. Losses at the gene ends were 4 bases for V and 5 bases for J; bases not matched to a gene: 4. In DNA, the CDR3 is TGTGCCAGCAGTGGGACAGGGATTTATCAGCCCCAGCATTTT. Translated, it gives CASSGTGIYQPQHF.

The rearrangement uses TRBV2 and TRBJ1-1; D is ambiguous. The ends were cut back, 7 bases at V and 7 bases at J, with 16 bases in the middle. Germline V gives CDR1 SNHLY, CDR2 FYNNEI. The CDR3 sequence is 13 residues long. CDR3: CASTWTRQSEAFF. The DNA for the CDR3 is TGTGCCAGCACTTGGACCCGCCAGAGTGAAGCTTTCTTT. The full variable domain, with the rest looked up from reference TRBV2 and TRBJ1-1, is EPEVTQTPSHQVTQMGQEVILRCVPISNHLYFYWYRQILGQKVEFLVSFYNNEISEKSEIFDDQFSVERPDGSNFTLKIRSTKLEDSAMYFCASTWTRQSEAFFGQGTRLTVV.

The rearrangement uses TRBV6-4 and TRBJ1-4; possibly TRBD1 for D (6 bases). The germline V gene encodes CDR1 MRHNA and CDR2 SNTAGT. CDR3 length: 14 residues. V lost 7 bases, J lost 6 bases, and 15 bases lay in between. Here the CDR3 reads CASMAQGLYEKLFF. The CDR3 coding sequence is TGTGCCAGCATGGCCCAGGGGTTATATGAAAAACTGTTTTTT.

The chain links TRBV7-9 to TRBJ1-1; no definite D call. V was pared by 5 bases and J by 0 bases, with 13 bases between. Germline assignment: CDR1 SEHNR and CDR2 FQNEAQ (reference sequence). This CDR3 is built from 15 residues. The CDR3 sequence is CASSITSAMNTEAFF. The CDR3 DNA sequence: TGTGCCAGCAGCATCACATCCGCCATGAACACTGAAGCTTTCTTT. The whole variable domain, remainder taken from reference TRBV7-9 and TRBJ1-1, is DTGVSQNPRHKITKRGQNVTFRCDPISEHNRLYWYRQTLGQGPEFLTYFQNEAQLEKSRLLSDRFSAERPKGSFSTLEIQRTEQGDSAMYLCASSITSAMNTEAFFGQGTRLTVV.

The chain carries TRBV6-5 and TRBJ1-2, with TRBD1 as a possible D gene (6 bases). Per germline, CDR1 MNHEY and CDR2 SVGAGI. V gave up 8 bases and J gave up 3 bases, with 10 bases separating them. The CDR3 length is 12 residues. The CDR3 DNA is TGTGCCAGCGGGGACACTTACTATGGCTACACCTTC. This codes for CASGDTYYGYTF.